The 19 T cell receptor beta chains given below trace back to one sample, sequenced in a study of human versus mouse CDR3 diversity and MHC coevolution. Repertoires were generated with immunoSEQ multiplex PCR, while TCRdb's copy carries only in-frame clones and drops some. The repertoire holds more than 60,000 clones, with around 92% as singletons. What was sequenced was naive CD4+ T cells from blood. Subset noted: CD45RO-negative CD62L-positive naive CD4 T cells. These receptors all stem from a person aged 30 to 69 in good health.

The chain uses TRBV6-1 and TRBJ1-5, with 7 bases aligning to TRBD1. Germline CDR1 and CDR2: MNHNS and SASEGT. The CDR3 totals 14 residues. The J segment lost 0 bases and the V segment lost 9 bases, leaving 5 bases of the junction unmatched. CDR3 DNA sequence: TGTGCCAGTGAACAGGGGATTAGCAATCAGCCCCAGCATTTT. Its translation is CASEQGISNQPQHF.

In its sample, this clone was seen once. The chain links TRBV7-8 to TRBJ2-5; 8 nucleotides align to TRBD1. CDR3 length: 16 residues. V trimming: 3 bases; J trimming: 3 bases; junction bases outside the gene matches: 9. The germline V gene encodes CDR1 SGHVS and CDR2 FQNEAQ. The CDR3 nucleotides are TGTGCCAGCAGCTTCTCCCGGGACAGGTCAAAAGAGACCCAGTACTTC. Its protein product is CASSFSRDRSKETQYF. The full variable domain, its missing parts supplied by reference TRBV7-8 and TRBJ2-5, is GAGVSQSPRYKVAKRGQDVALRCDPISGHVSLFWYQQALGQGPEFLTYFQNEAQLDKSGLPSDRFFAERPEGSVSTLKIQRTQQEDSAVYLCASSFSRDRSKETQYFGPGTRLLVL.

The chain links TRBV2 to TRBJ2-3, with 9 bases fitting TRBD1. J gave up 1 base and V 6 bases, and 5 bases lay outside the gene matches. CDR1 and CDR2 (germline): SNHLY, FYNNEI. CDR3 size: 15 residues. CDR3 region: CASRGDRVGTDTQYF. CDR3 coding DNA: TGTGCCAGCAGGGGGGACAGGGTGGGCACAGATACGCAGTATTTT.

V usage is TRBV30 and J usage is TRBJ1-3; the D is unclear. CDR1 and CDR2 from the germline V gene are GTSNPN and SVGIG (reference sequence). With 3 bases removed from V and 3 bases from J, the gap between germline ends came to 6 bases. The length of the CDR3 is 12 residues. CDR3 nucleotide sequence: TGTGCCTGGAGATCACTTGGAAACACCATATATTTT. Its protein product is CAWRSLGNTIYF.

This chain joins TRBV19 and TRBJ1-5; TRBD1 agrees at 8 bases. The V and J ends lost 1 base and 2 bases, in that order; junction bases with no gene match: 4. This CDR3 has 16 amino acids. Germline V gene lookup returns CDR1 LNHDA and CDR2 SQIVND (reference sequence). Here the CDR3 reads CASSIGTGRGNQPQHF. CDR3 sequence (DNA): TGTGCCAGTAGTATAGGGACAGGGAGGGGCAATCAGCCCCAGCATTTT. Full variable domain (rest looked up from reference TRBV19 and TRBJ1-5): DGGITQSPKYLFRKEGQNVTLSCEQNLNHDAMYWYRQDPGQGLRLIYYSQIVNDFQKGDIAEGYSVSREKKESFPLTVTSAQKNPTAFYLCASSIGTGRGNQPQHFGDGTRLSIL.

This rearrangement joins TRBV14 to TRBJ2-1; TRBD2 aligns across 9 bases. With V trimmed by 4 bases and J by 1 base, 8 bases remained unmatched. The CDR3 is 17 residues long. CDR1 SGHDN and CDR2 FVKESK come from the germline V gene. The CDR3 loop reads CASSPPIAGASYNEQFF. CDR3 sequence (DNA): TGTGCCAGCAGCCCCCCGATAGCGGGGGCTTCCTACAATGAGCAGTTCTTC.

This clone was detected only a few times. This sequence joins TRBV5-4 and TRBJ1-1; no firm D call. Per the germline V gene, CDR1 is SGHNT and CDR2 is YYREEE (reference sequence). V was clipped by 4 bases and J by 0 bases, with 13 bases between them. The CDR3 is 15 amino acids. The DNA for the CDR3 is TGTGCCAGCAGCCCCCAATTCGGTGTGAACACTGAAGCTTTCTTT. It translates to CASSPQFGVNTEAFF.

The chain couples TRBV10-3 to TRBJ1-1; TRBD1 aligns across 7 bases. The germline gives CDR1 ENHRY, CDR2 SYGVKD. This CDR3 contains 13 residues. V dropped 8 bases and J dropped 0; count of bases not matched to a gene: 3. CDR3 in amino acids: CAIRGTVNTEAFF. CDR3 DNA sequence: TGTGCCATCCGTGGGACAGTGAACACTGAAGCTTTCTTT.

The V call is TRBV28, the J call TRBJ1-3, with 8 bases lining up with TRBD1. Germline CDR1 and CDR2: MDHEN and SYDVKM. The CDR3 spans 15 residues. Losses at the gene ends were 4 bases for V and 1 base for J; bases not matched to a gene: 3. Here the CDR3 reads CASSSGGLSGNTIYF. The CDR3 DNA is TGTGCCAGCAGTTCAGGGGGCTTGTCTGGAAACACCATATATTTT.

The CDR3 DNA is TGTGCCAGCAGTTTAGCTAGCCACAGGGCAGATACGCAGTATTTT. Translation: CASSLASHRADTQYF. V is TRBV27 and J is TRBJ2-3, with D perhaps matching TRBD1 (6 bases). Germline V gives CDR1 MNHEY, CDR2 SMNVEV (reference sequence). V lost 2 bases and J lost 4, with 13 bases in between. This CDR3 comprises 15 residues.

The genes are TRBV2 and TRBJ1-1, with 11 bases that match TRBD1. Germline V gene sequence: CDR1 SNHLY, CDR2 FYNNEI. V gave up 2 bases and J gave up 6 bases; unmatched junction bases: 14. This CDR3 region has 18 residues. The CDR3 here is CASSEYSLRTGGRSEAFF. The CDR3 DNA reads TGTGCCAGCAGTGAATACTCGCTTAGGACAGGGGGCCGATCTGAAGCTTTCTTT.

The chain joins TRBV4-1 to TRBJ2-1; TRBD2 matches at 12 bases. Per the germline V gene, CDR1 is MGHRA and CDR2 is YSYEKL. V dropped 1 base and J dropped 10; count of bases not matched to a gene: 11. The CDR3 is 17 residues long. Here the CDR3 reads CASSQAARLAGASEQFF. The DNA for the CDR3 is TGCGCCAGCAGCCAAGCCGCCCGACTAGCGGGAGCGTCCGAGCAGTTCTTC.

The chain combines TRBV10-1 with TRBJ1-1, with unresolved D. The V gene lost 8 bases and the J gene lost 0 bases, with 10 bases spanning the gap. The germline V gene encodes CDR1 WNHNN and CDR2 SYGVQD (reference sequence). The CDR3 consists of 13 residues. CDR3 in DNA: TGCGCCAGCTCGCCAGACATGAACACTGAAGCTTTCTTT. It specifies CASSPDMNTEAFF.

The chain couples TRBV6-1 to TRBJ2-5, with no clear D. Trimming removed 6 bases at V and 2 bases at J, with 10 bases between. CDR3 length: 13 amino acids. CDR1 MNHNS and CDR2 SASEGT come from the germline V gene. The CDR3 region has the DNA TGTGCCAGCAGCCCCGTGTCGCAAGAGACCCAGTACTTC. It is translated as CASSPVSQETQYF.

The chain uses TRBV12-5 and TRBJ1-5, with D tentatively TRBD1 (5 bases). The CDR3 is made up of 16 amino acids. CDR1 and CDR2 (germline): LGHNT, FRNRAP. Trimming removed 6 bases at V and 2 bases at J, with 17 bases between. CDR3 bases: TGTGCTAGTGGCCCCGGGGGAGGCTTGGGCAATCAGCCCCAGCATTTT. It codes for CASGPGGGLGNQPQHF.

The J gene is TRBJ1-5, the V gene TRBV15; 7 bases are a match to TRBD1. Germline V gene sequence: CDR1 LNHNV, CDR2 YYDKDF (reference sequence). With V trimmed by 4 bases and J by 7 bases, 4 bases remained unmatched. This CDR3 region has 13 residues. In DNA, the CDR3 is TGTGCCACCAGCATAGGGGGCCTCCAGCCCCAGCATTTT. Its translation is CATSIGGLQPQHF.

CDR3 sequence reads: CASSHAGTSSQETQYF. CDR3 in DNA: TGTGCCAGCTCACATGCCGGGACTAGCTCCCAAGAGACCCAGTACTTC. The chain couples TRBV18 to TRBJ2-5; 9 nucleotides match TRBD2. J gave up 1 base and V 4 bases, and 7 bases lay outside the gene matches. Germline V gives CDR1 KGHSH, CDR2 LQKENI. The CDR3 is 16 amino acids.

V is TRBV18 and J is TRBJ1-2; D gene uncertain. V lost 1 base and J 6 bases, leaving 12 bases between the germline ends. Per the germline V gene, CDR1 is KGHSH and CDR2 is LQKENI. CDR3 length equals 14 residues. As DNA, the CDR3 is TGTGCCAGCTCACCACGGTCTCAGGATAATGGCTACACCTTC. Translation: CASSPRSQDNGYTF.

V is TRBV7-9 and J is TRBJ1-5; D might be TRBD1 (6 bases). Trimming took off 5 bases at V and 7 bases at J, with 12 bases between the two ends. Germline CDR1 and CDR2: SEHNR and FQNEAQ (reference sequence). The CDR3 loop spans 13 amino acids. The chain's CDR3 is CASSVGAGQPQHF. The CDR3 DNA sequence: TGTGCCAGCAGCGTGGGGGCCGGCCAGCCCCAGCATTTT.